This TCR beta chain was profiled in a study of T cell repertoires in cytomegalovirus infection. A few counts support this clonotype. Its antigen is still unknown. Overall study findings and caveats: Dominant in the ex vivo response were TCR beta clonotypes restricted by HLA-C and specific for CMV.

TCRdb itself ran the reads through MiXCR, one entry per CDR3 protein. Here the sample spans roughly 110,000 distinct CDR3 sequences, 30% being singletons. Sample: CD8+ T cells from cultured PBMCs, taken from culture after CMV antigen stimulation. This receptor was identified in a human donor in good health (CMV status not recorded). Some clones in this sample may be carry-over from other donors' samples.

CDR3 protein: CASSSGHETEQYF. For the CDR3, the DNA is TGTGCCAGCAGCTCAGGGCACGAGACTGAGCAGTACTTC. The genes are TRBV27 and TRBJ2-7; D is perhaps TRBD1 (5 bases). Germline CDR1 and CDR2: MNHEY and SMNVEV (reference sequence). The V and J ends lost 6 bases and 7 bases respectively, with 16 bases between them. This CDR3 comprises 13 residues.